The subject of this entry is one T cell receptor beta chain. Repertoires were generated with immunoSEQ multiplex PCR, while TCRdb's copy carries only in-frame clones and drops some. The table records just over 2,000,000 clones, around 95% of them present only once. The data are from a study of shared clonotypes between healthy human individuals. Turning to the study itself: Per donor, three plates held CD4 naive cells, three held CD4 memory, two held CD8 naive and one held CD8 memory.

This CDR3 has 15 amino acids. The receptor's source is a man between 18 and 35 years old in good health. V is TRBV12-1 and J is TRBJ1-1; the table calls TRBD1, which could not be checked here. TRBV12-1 is a listed pseudogene. The sample was naive CD4+ T cells sorted from blood. Subset reported: CD45RA+ positively selected. Here the CDR3 reads CASSCPGTGNTEAFF. CDR3 nucleotide sequence: TGTGCCAGCAGCTGCCCCGGGACAGGGAACACTGAAGCTTTCTTT.